The text below deals with one T cell receptor beta chain. The antigen remains unidentified. The data derive from a study of T cell responses to AZD1222 COVID-19 vaccine. Study conclusions and caveats: It should be noted that donors were predominantly white British and more often female, and clonal diversity was possibly underestimated. Only a handful of AZD1222 recipients, roughly six in all, had baseline seropositivity.

Here immunoSEQ multiplex PCR was the method, and the copy in TCRdb shows in-frame clones only, minus some. The repertoire holds about 110,000 clones, with 92% as singletons. The clonotype was recovered from an adult who received the AZD1222 COVID-19 vaccine. The sequencing used peripheral blood, collected 28 days after the second AZD1222 dose.

The CDR3: CASSPSRTVLFEAFF. DNA for the CDR3: TGTGCCAGCAGCCCTTCGAGGACAGTACTCTTTGAAGCTTTCTTT. The chain is built from TRBV28 and TRBJ1-1; D is possibly TRBD1 (6 bases). V was cut by 6 bases and J by 7 bases, with 21 bases left in between. The CDR3 has 15 amino acids. Germline CDR1 and CDR2: MDHEN and SYDVKM.